The present T cell receptor beta chain was sequenced within a study of blood T cell repertoires in COVID-19 (dated by TCRdb to 2018 to 2020). Regarding the study in general: Samples covering the acute and convalescent phases of COVID-19 were provided by collaborators in the United States, Italy and Spain. Where available, HLA class I and class II types were taken from metadata supplied by the sample provider and were not determined by assay-based typing. Subjects who had been exposed to COVID-19, were actively infected with it, or had recovered from it provided the deeply sampled blood TCRbeta repertoires that made up the dataset. A freely available public database, intended as a resource for researchers studying the immune response to SARS-CoV-2, is where the repertoires were released. Samples were obtained from the ongoing ImmuneRACE study (first 160 participants) and from over 1,000 subjects provided by 6 global collaborators. The material from the prospective study consisted of cDNA or gDNA derived from T cells, B-cell-depleted T cells, or PBMCs. A de-identified subject ID, COVID-19 status, age in years and sex were almost always included in the sample metadata. Study-wide findings and limitations: The quantity of clinical and demographic metadata differed by source and by participant and was supplied without curation.

Each collaborating institution followed its own protocols to collect whole blood in K2EDTA tubes. For TCRbeta analysis, collaborator samples were shipped as frozen whole blood, as isolated PBMCs, or as DNA extracted from either sample type. TCRbeta CDR3 regions were amplified from genomic DNA using the immunoSEQ Assay, a bias-controlled multiplex PCR. Per the authors' processing: Nucleated cell counts per sample were estimated from amplification of reference gene primers within the assay. Sequence reads were collapsed and filtered to measure the absolute abundance of every unique TCRbeta CDR3 rearrangement. For each sample, productive Simpson clonality was calculated by taking the square root of Simpson's diversity index across productive rearrangements. TCRdb carries this immuneACCESS record with in-frame sequences only. Its versions omit some clonotypes, under half of them owing to an unresolved V gene in the studies checked, with the rest unexplained. V and J calls and clone size follow that table, whereas D and trimming were derived from the DNA. The sample includes about 490,000 clones, with roughly 85% observed a single time. The top ten constitute about 3% of the sample.

On this clone: Its cognate antigen has yet to be identified. The record has no base qualities; no much larger clone is one base away.

Including the terminal cysteine and phenylalanine, the CDR3 comprises 13 residues. The DNA shown is the 39-base CDR3, in frame from base 1. V and J are trimmed by 6 bases and 6 bases, and the gene matches miss 6 bases of the junction. CDR1 and CDR2 (MNHEY, SMNVEV) derive from the germline V gene (reference sequence). Sequenced input: peripheral blood. The chain was built from TRBV27 and TRBJ1-1; 8 of the junction bases match TRBD1. The sequence was obtained from a human donor in a cohort sampled during active COVID-19. CDR3 protein: CASRFLTGAEAFF. The DNA sequence reads TGTGCCAGCAGATTTCTGACAGGGGCTGAAGCTTTCTTT.